Below are 2 T cell receptor beta chains sequenced from a single sample in a study of OX40 agonist ivuxolimab in advanced cancers. Assay: immunoSEQ multiplex PCR; the TCRdb copy retains only in-frame clones and omits some. In the table there are 45,000 to 65,000 clones, around nine tenths of which are singletons. This specimen consisted of CD4+ or CD8+ T cells sorted from blood, obtained in a trial of the OX40 agonist ivuxolimab. The origin of the receptors is an adult with an advanced solid tumor such as melanoma, head and neck, liver or kidney cancer.

V usage is TRBV5-1 and J usage is TRBJ1-1; D gene ambiguous. V dropped 0 bases and J dropped 1 base, with 7 bases sitting between them. The CDR3 is 14 amino acids. CDR1 and CDR2 (germline): SGHRS, YFSETQ. The CDR3 sequence is CASSLESRNTEAFF. In nucleotides, the CDR3 is TGCGCCAGCAGCTTGGAGTCCAGGAACACTGAAGCTTTCTTT.

The rearrangement links TRBV28 to TRBJ1-4; a weak D match, TRBD1 (5 bases). Germline V gene sequence: CDR1 MDHEN, CDR2 SYDVKM. The CDR3 totals 14 residues. V lost 6 bases and J 8 bases, leaving 16 bases between the germline ends. The DNA of the CDR3 is TGTGCCAGCAGACCGGGACCCGTAATAGAAAAACTGTTTTTT. Its translation is CASRPGPVIEKLFF.